The 28 T cell receptor beta chains given below trace back to one sample, sequenced in a study of radiotherapy plus CTLA-4 blockade in lung cancer. The repertoire was sequenced with immunoSEQ multiplex PCR; TCRdb's copy has only in-frame clones and lacks some. The sample carries approximately 94,000 clones, 82% recorded once. The sample was peripheral blood, taken from a patient treated with radiotherapy plus ipilimumab. Every receptor here comes from a human donor with non-small cell lung cancer that progressed on radiotherapy plus ipilimumab.

The chain uses TRBV5-8 and TRBJ1-2, with 7 bases that match TRBD1. The CDR3 consists of 14 residues. CDR1 is SGHTS, CDR2 YDEGEE, per germline. The J segment lost 5 bases and the V segment lost 4 bases, leaving 8 bases of the junction unmatched. The CDR3 spells CASSQQGLGYGYTF. The CDR3 nucleotides read TGTGCCAGCAGCCAACAGGGGCTAGGGTATGGCTACACCTTC.

The V and J genes are TRBV5-1 and TRBJ2-1; D gene unclear. There are 16 residues in the CDR3. Trimming removed 3 bases at V and 4 bases at J, with 17 bases between. Germline CDR1 SGHRS, CDR2 YFSETQ. CDR3 amino acids: CASSSDPAEFYNEQFF. The CDR3 DNA reads TGCGCCAGCAGCTCCGACCCGGCGGAATTTTACAATGAGCAGTTCTTC.

The chain has TRBV30 and TRBJ1-1, with D uncertain. CDR3 length: 12 amino acids. V lost 4 bases, J lost 2 bases, and 8 bases lay in between. Germline CDR1 reads GTSNPN; CDR2 reads SVGIG (reference sequence). The CDR3 loop is CAWTDRNTEAFF. The CDR3 DNA sequence: TGTGCCTGGACGGACCGTAACACTGAAGCTTTCTTT.

The V gene is TRBV30, the J gene TRBJ1-3; D ambiguous. The length of the CDR3 is 12 residues. Germline CDR1 and CDR2: GTSNPN and SVGIG (reference sequence). V was shortened by 2 bases and J by 6 bases, with 8 bases between the two germline ends. Written as DNA, the CDR3 is TGTGCCTGGAGTCCCATCGCAAACACCATATATTTT. Its protein product is CAWSPIANTIYF.

The V gene is TRBV28, the J gene TRBJ1-2, with D maybe TRBD1 (5 bases). The CDR3 sequence is 13 residues long. V gave up 5 bases and J gave up 6 bases, with 13 bases separating them. Looked up from germline, CDR1 is MDHEN and CDR2 is SYDVKM. DNA for the CDR3: TGTGCCAGCAGTCGGGACGGAACGGATGGCTACACCTTC. Amino acid sequence: CASSRDGTDGYTF.

The chain combines TRBV29-1 with TRBJ1-2; weak D call: TRBD1 (5 bases). Germline CDR1 SQVTM, CDR2 ANQGSEA. The CDR3 covers 14 residues. Deletions cut 7 bases from V and 2 bases from J, with 17 bases between. The CDR3 spells CSGGGGFTNYGYTF. Written as DNA, the CDR3 is TGCAGCGGTGGGGGGGGGTTTACCAACTATGGCTACACCTTC.

Only a few counts were recorded for this clone. The CDR3 DNA sequence: TGTGCCAGCGGTCGGGGCGGACTATCAACTCAGTACGTC. It translates to CASGRGGLSTQYV. The V call is TRBV27, the J call TRBJ2-7; D is perhaps TRBD2 (6 bases). There are 13 residues in the CDR3. V lost 8 bases, J lost 10 bases, and 21 bases lay in between. From germline, CDR1 is MNHEY and CDR2 SMNVEV (reference sequence).

The chain employs TRBV9 and TRBJ1-2; D is unclear. Germline lookup yields CDR1 SGDLS and CDR2 YYNGEE. Trimming removed 2 bases at V and 4 bases at J, with 15 bases between. The CDR3 has 15 residues. CDR3 in DNA: TGTGCCAGCAGCGTTATGCAAGGGAATCTCTATGGCTACACCTTC. Translating it yields CASSVMQGNLYGYTF.

This chain uses TRBV5-1 with TRBJ1-3; TRBD1 agrees at 9 bases. Germline CDR1 reads SGHRS; CDR2 reads YFSETQ. This CDR3 comprises 16 residues. With V trimmed by 0 bases and J by 4 bases, 5 bases remained unmatched. CDR3 loop: CASSLEGTGRGNTIYF. The CDR3 nucleotides are TGCGCCAGCAGCTTGGAAGGGACAGGGAGGGGAAACACCATATATTTT. Drawing the rest from reference TRBV5-1 and TRBJ1-3, the complete variable domain is KAGVTQTPRYLIKTRGQQVTLSCSPISGHRSVSWYQQTPGQGLQFLFEYFSETQRNKGNFPGRFSGRQFSNSRSEMNVSTLELGDSALYLCASSLEGTGRGNTIYFGEGSWLTVV.

This chain joins TRBV28 and TRBJ1-2; D is undetermined. Trimming shortened V by 7 bases and J by 0 bases, and 9 bases separated the two germline ends. In germline, CDR1 is MDHEN, CDR2 SYDVKM. This CDR3 has 13 amino acids. The CDR3 bases are TGTGCCAGCAAAACGGCTACTAACTATGGCTACACCTTC. This translates into CASKTATNYGYTF.

The J gene is TRBJ2-1, the V gene TRBV19; 9 bases line up with TRBD2. The CDR3 consists of 15 residues. The germline V gene encodes CDR1 LNHDA and CDR2 SQIVND (reference sequence). The ends lost 7 bases at V and 0 bases at J; junction bases unmatched: 4. The chain's CDR3 is CASTDSGSSYNEQFF. The CDR3 nucleotides read TGTGCCAGTACGGATAGCGGGAGCTCCTACAATGAGCAGTTCTTC.

This clone was seen only a few times. J is TRBJ1-1 and V is TRBV6-5; weak D call: TRBD1 (6 bases). Germline assignment: CDR1 MNHEY and CDR2 SVGAGI. The CDR3 has 15 amino acids. The germline V and J ends were trimmed by 2 bases and 0 bases, with 10 bases remaining between them. The CDR3 spells CASSYMRGMNTEAFF. The CDR3 bases are TGTGCCAGCAGTTACATGAGGGGGATGAACACTGAAGCTTTCTTT.

This chain joins TRBV9 and TRBJ2-3; no reliable D call. The CDR3 runs to 12 residues. Germline CDR1 SGDLS, CDR2 YYNGEE. Trimming left V 3 bases short and J 2 bases short, with 4 bases between. The CDR3 sequence: CASSDNTDTQYF. DNA for the CDR3: TGTGCCAGCAGCGATAACACAGATACGCAGTATTTT.

V usage is TRBV28 and J usage is TRBJ2-1; 14 nucleotides line up with TRBD2. The CDR3 has 17 residues. Trimming removed 6 bases from V and 7 bases from J; junction bases left unmatched: 11. Germline V CDR1 and CDR2: MDHEN, SYDVKM. This chain's CDR3 is CASSPRTSGRSGNEQFF. Written as DNA, the CDR3 is TGTGCCAGCAGCCCTCGGACTAGCGGGAGGTCTGGGAATGAGCAGTTCTTC.

This clone was observed a single time. V and J are TRBV27 and TRBJ2-3; possible D gene TRBD2, 7 bases. CDR3 size: 15 residues. Trimming took 3 bases from V and 3 from J, leaving 13 bases between them. Per the germline V gene, CDR1 is MNHEY and CDR2 is SMNVEV (reference sequence). CDR3 protein: CASSFRGGPTDTQYF. The CDR3 DNA follows: TGTGCCAGCAGTTTCAGGGGAGGGCCGACAGATACGCAGTATTTT.

The chain links TRBV29-1 to TRBJ2-3, with D perhaps matching TRBD1 or TRBD2 (5 bases each). The length of the CDR3 is 12 residues. Looked up from germline, CDR1 is SQVTM and CDR2 is ANQGSEA. The ends were cut back, 4 bases at V and 4 bases at J, with 9 bases in the middle. The CDR3 sequence is CSVVRGPDTQYF. The CDR3 bases are TGCAGCGTTGTGAGGGGCCCAGATACGCAGTATTTT.

This rearrangement joins TRBV5-1 to TRBJ2-3; 8 bases fit TRBD2. This CDR3 contains 16 residues. With V trimmed by 2 bases and J by 6 bases, 11 bases remained unmatched. Per the germline V gene, CDR1 is SGHRS and CDR2 is YFSETQ. The CDR3 bases are TGCGCCAGCAGCTTTATACTAGCGGAAACCGCTGATACGCAGTATTTT. This gives the protein CASSFILAETADTQYF.

The J gene is TRBJ1-4, the V gene TRBV5-1; weak D call: TRBD1 (5 bases). The V gene lost 2 bases and the J gene lost 0 bases, with 8 bases spanning the gap. Germline V gives CDR1 SGHRS, CDR2 YFSETQ. This CDR3 is built from 15 residues. For the CDR3, the DNA is TGCGCCAGCAGCTTAGGACACGCAACTAATGAAAAACTGTTTTTT. It is translated as CASSLGHATNEKLFF.

This rearrangement joins TRBV6-6 to TRBJ2-7; D unclear. CDR1 MNHNY and CDR2 SVGAGI come from the germline V gene (reference sequence). V shed 5 bases and J shed 3 bases, with 11 bases lying between them. This CDR3 region has 13 residues. The CDR3 sequence is CASSPTTDYEQYV. The CDR3 DNA reads TGTGCCAGCAGTCCAACTACAGACTACGAGCAGTACGTC.

The CDR3 DNA reads as TGCGCCAGCAGCATACAGGGATTCACAGATACGCAGTATTTT. Its protein product is CASSIQGFTDTQYF. The rearrangement uses TRBV10-1 and TRBJ2-3, with D possibly being TRBD1 (6 bases). CDR3 length equals 14 residues. The germline V gene encodes CDR1 WNHNN and CDR2 SYGVQD (reference sequence). The V and J ends lost 6 bases and 2 bases respectively, with 12 bases between them.

Only a few counts were recorded for this clone. The chain carries TRBV6-1 and TRBJ1-5; D gene ambiguous. The germline CDR1 and CDR2 sequences are MNHNS and SASEGT. This CDR3 contains 13 residues. V was cut by 1 base and J by 4 bases, with 5 bases left in between. CDR3 nucleotide sequence: TGTGCCAGCAGTGAAGGGCAGAATCAGCCCCAGCATTTT. This encodes CASSEGQNQPQHF.

The chain combines TRBV4-1 with TRBJ2-1, with D unclear. The CDR3 spans 13 residues. The V and J ends lost 0 bases and 12 bases respectively, with 12 bases between them. The germline CDR1 and CDR2 sequences are MGHRA and YSYEKL. The CDR3 is CASSQDPDLRQFF. CDR3 nucleotides: TGCGCCAGCAGCCAAGATCCTGACTTACGGCAGTTCTTC.

The chain links TRBV7-2 to TRBJ2-1, with TRBD1 as a possible D gene (5 bases). Trimming removed 2 bases at V and 6 bases at J, with 8 bases between. Germline-derived CDR1 and CDR2 are SGHTA and FQGNSA. The CDR3 contains 13 residues. In DNA form, the CDR3 reads TGTGCCAGCAGCTTACTCAGGGCCAATGAGCAGTTCTTC. The encoded protein is CASSLLRANEQFF.

The chain links TRBV5-1 to TRBJ2-2, with D tentatively TRBD1 (6 bases). The CDR3 consists of 15 residues. CDR1 is SGHRS and CDR2 is YFSETQ in the germline V gene. Trimming removed 4 bases at V and 0 bases at J, with 10 bases between. The chain's CDR3 is CASSGDTSNTGELFF. Here the CDR3 DNA reads TGCGCCAGCAGCGGGGACACATCGAACACCGGGGAGCTGTTTTTT.

The chain combines TRBV27 with TRBJ2-1; 14 bases line up with TRBD2. The germline V gene has CDR1 MNHEY and CDR2 SMNVEV (reference sequence). V lost 5 bases, J lost 7 bases, and 7 bases stayed unmatched. The CDR3 extends over 16 amino acids. The CDR3 is CASSPGLAGVSNEQFF. The CDR3 bases are TGTGCCAGCAGTCCGGGACTAGCGGGAGTTTCGAATGAGCAGTTCTTC.

J is TRBJ1-5 and V is TRBV5-1; TRBD1 is a possible D gene (5 bases). The germline V and J ends were trimmed by 4 bases and 1 base, with 9 bases remaining between them. Germline CDR1 SGHRS, CDR2 YFSETQ. The CDR3 spans 14 residues. The CDR3 DNA sequence: TGCGCCAGCAGCCGGGACGGAAGCAATCAGCCCCAGCATTTT. Translating gives CASSRDGSNQPQHF.

The chain carries TRBV29-1 and TRBJ1-1, with D possibly being TRBD1 (5 bases). Germline assignment: CDR1 SQVTM and CDR2 ANQGSEA. CDR3 length: 14 residues. Trimming stripped 7 bases from V and 4 bases from J, with 19 bases between. DNA of the CDR3: TGCAGCGCTGGATTCACAGGTTATGGCACTGAAGCTTTCTTT. It encodes CSAGFTGYGTEAFF.

The sample holds a few counts of this clone. This sequence joins TRBV28 and TRBJ1-5; the match to TRBD1 covers 7 bases. Looked up from germline, CDR1 is MDHEN and CDR2 is SYDVKM. After removal of 7 bases from V and 5 bases from J, the junction contained 11 bases not matched to a gene. This CDR3 comprises 15 residues. CDR3 in amino acids: CASTTSRTGYQPQHF. The CDR3 nucleotides read TGTGCCAGCACAACCAGCAGGACAGGCTATCAGCCCCAGCATTTT.